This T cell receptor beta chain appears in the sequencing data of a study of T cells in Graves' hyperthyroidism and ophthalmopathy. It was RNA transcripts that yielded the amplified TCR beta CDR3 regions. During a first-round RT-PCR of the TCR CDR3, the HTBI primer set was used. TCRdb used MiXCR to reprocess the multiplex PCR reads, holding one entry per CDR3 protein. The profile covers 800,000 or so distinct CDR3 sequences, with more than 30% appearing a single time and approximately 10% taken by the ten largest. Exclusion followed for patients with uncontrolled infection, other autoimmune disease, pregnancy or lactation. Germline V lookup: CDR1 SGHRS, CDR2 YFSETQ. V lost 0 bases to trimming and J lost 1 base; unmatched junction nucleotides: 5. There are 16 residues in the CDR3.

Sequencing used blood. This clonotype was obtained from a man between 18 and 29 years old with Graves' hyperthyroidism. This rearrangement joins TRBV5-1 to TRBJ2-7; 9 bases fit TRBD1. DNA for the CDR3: TGCGCCAGCAGCTTGGGCCGACAGGGGGGGTCCTACGAGCAGTACTTC. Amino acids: CASSLGRQGGSYEQYF.